This record looks at one TCR beta chain sequence and its context. The source of the sample is a study of CD8 T cells in Susac syndrome. About the research overall: Of the sequenced Susac syndrome patients, roughly six had active disease and roughly eight were in remission. When blood was drawn, patients with Susac syndrome were on intravenous immunoglobulin alone, on corticosteroids, or therapy-naive.

RNA, at about 0.45 to 1 ug, was reverse transcribed with random hexamers. The CDR3 of TCR beta was amplified by immunoSEQ multiplex PCR across 54 Vbeta and 13 Jbeta. TCRdb re-derived calls from the immunoSEQ multiplex PCR reads in MiXCR, one entry per CDR3 protein. This sample yields 160,000 or so distinct CDR3 sequences, of which 85% to 95% are seen a single time; approximately 0.15% belongs to the top ten. Through negative isolation, CD4+ and CD8+ T cells were obtained, while TEMRA cells were enriched using FACS. Trimming cost V 5 bases and J 1 base, with 18 bases left between them. There are 17 residues in the CDR3. Germline values: CDR1 MNHEY, CDR2 SMNVEV (reference sequence).

This receptor was identified in a human donor with Susac syndrome. The sequencing sample was made of CD4+ T cells from PBMCs. The chain joins TRBV27 to TRBJ2-1; D may be TRBD2 (7 bases). As DNA, the CDR3 is TGTGCCAGCAGTATTCCCCGGGGGGCGCGGTCCTACAATGAGCAGTTCTTC. Translation gives CASSIPRGARSYNEQFF.